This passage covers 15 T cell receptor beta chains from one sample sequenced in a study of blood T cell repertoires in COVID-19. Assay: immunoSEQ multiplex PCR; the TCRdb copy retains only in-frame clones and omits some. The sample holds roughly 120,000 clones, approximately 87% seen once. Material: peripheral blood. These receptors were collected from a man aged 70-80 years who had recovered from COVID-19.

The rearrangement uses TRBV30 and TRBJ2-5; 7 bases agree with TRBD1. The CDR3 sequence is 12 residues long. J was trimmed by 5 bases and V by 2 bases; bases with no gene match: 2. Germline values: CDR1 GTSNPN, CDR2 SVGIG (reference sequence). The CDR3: CAWSKTGETQYF. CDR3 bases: TGTGCCTGGAGTAAGACAGGGGAGACCCAGTACTTC.

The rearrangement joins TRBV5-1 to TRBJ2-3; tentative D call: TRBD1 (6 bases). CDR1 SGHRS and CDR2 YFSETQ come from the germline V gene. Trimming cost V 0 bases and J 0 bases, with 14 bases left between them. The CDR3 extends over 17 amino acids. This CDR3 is CASSLDGQLYSTDTQYF. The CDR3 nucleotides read TGCGCCAGCAGCTTGGATGGACAGCTCTATAGCACAGATACGCAGTATTTT.

CDR3 amino acids: CASSVGLAEYNEQFF. In nucleotides, the CDR3 is TGTGCCAGCAGCGTGGGACTAGCGGAATACAATGAGCAGTTCTTC. V and J are TRBV13 and TRBJ2-1; the match to TRBD2 covers 11 bases. The CDR3 is 15 residues long. V shed 5 bases and J 4 bases; nucleotides not matched to a gene: 4. Looked up from germline, CDR1 is PRHDT and CDR2 is FYEKMQ (reference sequence).

The CDR3 DNA reads TGTGCCAGCAGCTTGGCGGGACTAGCGGGAGGAAATGAGCAGTTCTTC. Its protein product is CASSLAGLAGGNEQFF. The chain recombines TRBV5-5 with TRBJ2-1; 15 positions match TRBD2. The CDR3 is 16 amino acids. The germline gives CDR1 SGHKS, CDR2 YYEKEE (reference sequence). The V and J ends lost 0 bases and 7 bases, in that order; junction bases with no gene match: 2.

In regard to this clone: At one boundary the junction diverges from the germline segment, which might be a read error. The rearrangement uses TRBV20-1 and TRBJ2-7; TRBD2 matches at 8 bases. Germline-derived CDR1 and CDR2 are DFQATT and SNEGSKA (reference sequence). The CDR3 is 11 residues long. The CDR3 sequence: CSARVAGGGLF. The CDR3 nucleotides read TGCAGTGCTAGAGTGGCGGGCGGGGGGCTTTTC.

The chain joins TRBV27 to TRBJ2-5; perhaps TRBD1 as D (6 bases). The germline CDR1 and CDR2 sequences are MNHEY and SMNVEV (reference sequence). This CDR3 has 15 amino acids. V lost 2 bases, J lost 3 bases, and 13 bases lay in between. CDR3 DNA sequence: TGTGCCAGCAGTTTAAACTGGGGGCGCGAAGAGACCCAGTACTTC. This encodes CASSLNWGREETQYF.

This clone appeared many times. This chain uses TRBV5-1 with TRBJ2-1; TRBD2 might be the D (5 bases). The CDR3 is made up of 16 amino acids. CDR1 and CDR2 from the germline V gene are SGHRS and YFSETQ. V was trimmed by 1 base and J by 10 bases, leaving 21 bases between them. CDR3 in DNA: TGCGCCAGCAGCTTGATCCCCGGGTTTCGGACTTCGGAGCAGTTCTTC. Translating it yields CASSLIPGFRTSEQFF.

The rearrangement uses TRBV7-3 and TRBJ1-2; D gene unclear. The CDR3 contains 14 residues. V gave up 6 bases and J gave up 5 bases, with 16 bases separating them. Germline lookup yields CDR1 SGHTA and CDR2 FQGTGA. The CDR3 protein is CASRPPGLRYGYTF. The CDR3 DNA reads TGTGCCAGCAGGCCACCCGGACTGAGATATGGCTACACCTTC.

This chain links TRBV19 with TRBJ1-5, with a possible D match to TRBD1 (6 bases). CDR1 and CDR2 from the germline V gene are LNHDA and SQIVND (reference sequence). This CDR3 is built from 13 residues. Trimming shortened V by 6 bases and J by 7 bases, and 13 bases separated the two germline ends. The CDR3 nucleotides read TGTGCCAGTAGCCCAAGGGGGAACCAGCCCCAGCATTTT. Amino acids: CASSPRGNQPQHF. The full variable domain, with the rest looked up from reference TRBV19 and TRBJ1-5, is DGGITQSPKYLFRKEGQNVTLSCEQNLNHDAMYWYRQDPGQGLRLIYYSQIVNDFQKGDIAEGYSVSREKKESFPLTVTSAQKNPTAFYLCASSPRGNQPQHFGDGTRLSIL.

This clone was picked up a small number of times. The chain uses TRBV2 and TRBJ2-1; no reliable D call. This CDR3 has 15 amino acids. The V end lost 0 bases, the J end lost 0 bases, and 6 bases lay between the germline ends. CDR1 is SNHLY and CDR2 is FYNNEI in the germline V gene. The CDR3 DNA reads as TGTGCCAGCAGTGAAGCAGTCGGCTCCTACAATGAGCAGTTCTTC. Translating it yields CASSEAVGSYNEQFF.

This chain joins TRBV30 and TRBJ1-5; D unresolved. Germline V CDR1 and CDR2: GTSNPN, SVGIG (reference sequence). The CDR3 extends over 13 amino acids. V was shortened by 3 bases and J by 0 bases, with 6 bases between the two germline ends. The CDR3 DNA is TGTGCCTGGAGCCAGGATAGCAATCAGCCCCAGCATTTT. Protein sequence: CAWSQDSNQPQHF.

CDR3 in amino acids: CASSLEQGDSPLHF. In DNA form, the CDR3 reads TGCGCCAGCAGCTTGGAACAGGGGGATTCACCCCTCCACTTT. The J gene is TRBJ1-6, the V gene TRBV5-1; the match to TRBD1 covers 8 bases. Looked up from germline, CDR1 is SGHRS and CDR2 is YFSETQ. J was trimmed by 8 bases and V by 0 bases; bases with no gene match: 1. The CDR3 contains 14 residues.

CDR3 DNA sequence: TGTGCCAGCAGCTTGGGGGACAGGGGATCGGATACGCAGTATTTT. Protein sequence: CASSLGDRGSDTQYF. The chain joins TRBV5-4 to TRBJ2-3; TRBD1 matches 10 bases. Germline loops: CDR1 SGHNT, CDR2 YYREEE (reference sequence). Trimming at V came to 0 bases and at J to 6 bases, leaving 4 bases not matched to a gene. There are 15 residues in the CDR3.

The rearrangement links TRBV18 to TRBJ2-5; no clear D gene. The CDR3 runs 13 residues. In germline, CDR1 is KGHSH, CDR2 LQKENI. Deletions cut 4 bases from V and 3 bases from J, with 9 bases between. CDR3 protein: CASSLSIEETQYF. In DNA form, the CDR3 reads TGTGCCAGCTCACTTTCTATTGAAGAGACCCAGTACTTC.

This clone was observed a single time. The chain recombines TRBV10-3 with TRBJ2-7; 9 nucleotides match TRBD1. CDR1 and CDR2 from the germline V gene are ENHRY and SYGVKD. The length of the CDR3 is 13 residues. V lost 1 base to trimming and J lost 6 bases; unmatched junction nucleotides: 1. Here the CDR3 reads CAISELTGGEQYF. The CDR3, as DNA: TGTGCCATCAGTGAGTTGACAGGGGGCGAGCAGTACTTC.